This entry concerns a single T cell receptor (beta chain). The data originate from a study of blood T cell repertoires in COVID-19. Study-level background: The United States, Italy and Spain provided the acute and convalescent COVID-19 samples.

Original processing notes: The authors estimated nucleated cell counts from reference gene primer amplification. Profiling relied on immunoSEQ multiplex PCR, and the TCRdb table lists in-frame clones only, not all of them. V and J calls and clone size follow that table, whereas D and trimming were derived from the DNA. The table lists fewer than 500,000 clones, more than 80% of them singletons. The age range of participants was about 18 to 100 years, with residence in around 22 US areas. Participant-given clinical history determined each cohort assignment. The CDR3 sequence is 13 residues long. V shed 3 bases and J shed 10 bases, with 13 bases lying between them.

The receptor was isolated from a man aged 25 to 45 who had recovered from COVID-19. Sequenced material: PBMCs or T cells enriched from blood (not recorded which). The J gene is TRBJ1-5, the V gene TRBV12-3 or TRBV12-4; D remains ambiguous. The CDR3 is CASSFRNQVPQHF. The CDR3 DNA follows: TGTGCCAGCAGTTTCAGAAATCAGGTCCCCCAGCATTTT.